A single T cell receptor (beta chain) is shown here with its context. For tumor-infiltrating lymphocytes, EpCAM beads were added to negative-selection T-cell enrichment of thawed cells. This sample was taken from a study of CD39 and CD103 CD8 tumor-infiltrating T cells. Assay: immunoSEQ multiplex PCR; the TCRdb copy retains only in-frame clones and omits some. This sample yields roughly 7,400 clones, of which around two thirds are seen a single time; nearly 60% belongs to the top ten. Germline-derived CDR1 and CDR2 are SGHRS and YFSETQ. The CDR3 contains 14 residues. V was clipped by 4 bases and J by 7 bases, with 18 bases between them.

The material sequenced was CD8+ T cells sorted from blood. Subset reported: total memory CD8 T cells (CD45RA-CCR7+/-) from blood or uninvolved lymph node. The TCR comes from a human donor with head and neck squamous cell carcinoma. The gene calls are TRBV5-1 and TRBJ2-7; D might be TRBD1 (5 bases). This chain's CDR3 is CASSIGLGEGEQYF. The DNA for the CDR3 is TGCGCCAGCAGCATTGGCCTAGGGGAAGGAGAGCAGTACTTC.